This T cell receptor (beta chain) was profiled in a study of CD8+ T cells in alopecia areata. Study-level points and caveats: Scalp repertoires also include resident alphabeta T cells from normal skin.

About this clone itself: Its antigen is not identified.

The authors extracted RNA and reverse transcribed it into cDNA as the sequencing template. Only in-frame clones appear in the TCRdb table, and some are missing; sequencing was by immunoSEQ multiplex PCR. The profile shows fewer than 250,000 clones, around three fifths of them singletons. V was cut by 0 bases and J by 0 bases, with 5 bases left in between. This CDR3 region has 14 residues. Looked up from germline, CDR1 is GTSNPN and CDR2 is SVGIG (reference sequence). The treatment was: oral pan-JAK inhibitor, 5-10 mg twice daily. The rearrangement links TRBV30 to TRBJ2-2; the D is unclear. The sequence was obtained from a human donor with alopecia areata. The sequenced sample was CD4+ T cells sorted from blood, obtained at week 4, from a patient treated with tofacitinib. The CDR3 sequence is CAWSVFPNTGELFF. DNA of the CDR3: TGTGCCTGGAGTGTATTTCCGAACACCGGGGAGCTGTTTTTT.